The 14 T cell receptor beta chains presented below share a single source sample, sequenced in a study of blood T cell repertoires in COVID-19. Assay: immunoSEQ multiplex PCR; the TCRdb copy retains only in-frame clones and omits some. This table holds around 250,000 clones, 90% to 95% found once. The sequenced material came from PBMCs or T cells enriched from blood (not recorded which). The receptors shown here come from a human donor in a cohort exposed to, infected with or recovered from COVID-19 (not recorded which). The donor label of this sample is uncertain.

The CDR3 DNA is TGTGCCAGCAGGAGACAGGGGGCTGGCACTGAAGCTTTCTTT. Translated: CASRRQGAGTEAFF. J is TRBJ1-1 and V is TRBV6-5, with 10 nucleotides matching TRBD1. The germline gives CDR1 MNHEY, CDR2 SVGAGI. The trim removed 6 bases at V and 4 bases at J, leaving 5 bases unmatched. The CDR3 consists of 14 residues.

This rearrangement joins TRBV18 to TRBJ1-1; possible D gene TRBD1, 6 bases. V shed 3 bases and J shed 0 bases, with 17 bases lying between them. The CDR3 is 17 residues long. The germline V gene encodes CDR1 KGHSH and CDR2 LQKENI. The CDR3: CASSPSSTGALNTEAFF. As DNA, the CDR3 is TGTGCCAGCTCACCCAGCTCGACAGGCGCCTTGAACACTGAAGCTTTCTTT.

The chain is built from TRBV19 and TRBJ2-6; TRBD1 matches 9 bases. Per the germline V gene, CDR1 is LNHDA and CDR2 is SQIVND (reference sequence). This CDR3 region has 16 residues. Trimming took 3 bases from V and 2 from J; bases not matched to a gene: 2. The DNA of the CDR3 is TGTGCCAGTAGTATCACAGGGGGCGCTGGGGCCAACGTCCTGACTTTC. Translating it yields CASSITGGAGANVLTF.

The V call is TRBV7-2, the J call TRBJ1-5; 8 bases are shared with TRBD1. CDR3 length equals 17 residues. Unmatched junction bases numbered 10, after V lost 4 bases and J lost 2 bases. Germline V lookup: CDR1 SGHTA, CDR2 FQGNSA. CDR3 amino acids: CASSSGQGRIGNQPQHF. The CDR3 bases are TGTGCCAGCAGCTCCGGACAGGGAAGGATTGGCAATCAGCCCCAGCATTTT.

J is TRBJ1-1 and V is TRBV15; D gene ambiguous. The CDR3 is made up of 17 amino acids. Germline CDR1 reads LNHNV; CDR2 reads YYDKDF (reference sequence). V lost 5 bases and J 0 bases, leaving 19 bases between the germline ends. The CDR3 here is CATSDGASEFLNTEAFF. For the CDR3, the DNA is TGTGCCACCAGCGACGGAGCGTCCGAGTTTTTGAACACTGAAGCTTTCTTT.

The CDR3 coding sequence is TGTGCCTGGAGGGCGGGTGGGCAGTATTTT. Protein product: CAWRAGGQYF. The V and J genes are TRBV30 and TRBJ2-3, with D perhaps matching TRBD2 (5 bases). This CDR3 is built from 10 residues. Trimming removed 3 bases from V and 11 bases from J, with 9 bases in between. Germline V gene sequence: CDR1 GTSNPN, CDR2 SVGIG (reference sequence).

The rearrangement uses TRBV5-8 and TRBJ2-7; 7 nucleotides match TRBD2. The CDR3 totals 15 residues. Germline lookup yields CDR1 SGHTS and CDR2 YDEGEE. Germline trimming cut 4 bases from V and 7 bases from J; bases unmatched to any gene: 14. CDR3 region: CASSPFGRERREQYF. CDR3 sequence (DNA): TGTGCCAGCAGCCCCTTTGGGAGGGAGAGAAGAGAGCAGTACTTC.

The chain joins TRBV7-2 to TRBJ2-7; TRBD2 aligns across 14 bases. The trim removed 3 bases at V and 2 bases at J, leaving 3 bases unmatched. The V gene's germline CDR1 is SGHTA and CDR2 FQGNSA. This CDR3 is 16 amino acids long. Written as DNA, the CDR3 is TGTGCCAGCAGCTTCGGACTAGCGGGGGGACCCTACGAGCAGTACTTC. Its protein product is CASSFGLAGGPYEQYF.

The chain uses TRBV12-3 or TRBV12-4 and TRBJ2-3; a possible D gene is TRBD2 (5 bases). Trimming pared 6 bases from V and 6 bases from J, leaving 13 bases between. This CDR3 is built from 13 residues. In DNA form, the CDR3 reads TGTGCCAGCAGCCCTAAAGGCGGGGATACGCAGTATTTT. This encodes CASSPKGGDTQYF.

The chain combines TRBV4-3 with TRBJ1-4, with a tentative D call TRBD1 (5 bases). CDR1 is LGHNA and CDR2 is YSLEER in the germline V gene. This CDR3 contains 16 residues. V was cut by 4 bases and J by 7 bases, with 19 bases left in between. CDR3 amino acids: CASSRALRDFAEKLFF. In DNA form, the CDR3 reads TGCGCCAGCAGCCGCGCCCTCAGGGACTTCGCTGAAAAACTGTTTTTT.

The chain recombines TRBV18 with TRBJ1-4; TRBD1 aligns across 7 bases. V was clipped by 3 bases and J by 2 bases; unmatched bases: 0. The CDR3 is 14 residues long. Germline V CDR1 and CDR2: KGHSH, LQKENI. CDR3 DNA sequence: TGTGCCAGCTCACCGACAGGGACTAATGAAAAACTGTTTTTT. The encoded protein is CASSPTGTNEKLFF.

CDR3 sequence reads: CASSPNPQALNSPLHF. In DNA form, the CDR3 reads TGTGCCAGCAGTCCGAACCCACAGGCGCTGAATTCACCCCTCCACTTT. The V gene is TRBV25-1, the J gene TRBJ1-6; possible D gene TRBD1, 5 bases. V gave up 5 bases and J gave up 7 bases, with 18 bases separating them. This CDR3 comprises 16 residues. Germline V gene lookup returns CDR1 MGHDK and CDR2 SYGVNS.

The V call is TRBV10-3, the J call TRBJ1-1; possible D gene TRBD1, 5 bases. Looked up from germline, CDR1 is ENHRY and CDR2 is SYGVKD. V dropped 6 bases and J dropped 1 base, with 9 bases sitting between them. This CDR3 region has 13 residues. The CDR3 DNA follows: TGTGCCATCAGCACTACAGGGAACACTGAAGCTTTCTTT. Residues: CAISTTGNTEAFF.

This chain joins TRBV11-2 and TRBJ1-2; D is ambiguous. The V end lost 4 bases, the J end lost 4 bases, and 7 bases lay between the germline ends. CDR1 SGHAT and CDR2 FQNNGV come from the germline V gene. The CDR3 contains 12 residues. As DNA, the CDR3 is TGTGCCAGCAGCTCCGAGTCCTATGGCTACACCTTC. This codes for CASSSESYGYTF.